What follows is one T cell receptor (beta chain) and its context. Its antigen is unknown. This sample was included in a study of T cell responses to AZD1222 COVID-19 vaccine. Clones were read by immunoSEQ multiplex PCR, and TCRdb kept only the in-frame ones, dropping some. The data show about 84,000 clones, approximately 83% seen once. The CDR3 length is 15 residues. Looked up from germline, CDR1 is SEHNR and CDR2 is FQNEAQ (reference sequence). V was clipped by 5 bases and J by 5 bases, with 13 bases between them. Whole-study results and caveats: Seropositive status at baseline applied to only five to seven AZD1222 recipients.

The TCR originated in an adult who received the AZD1222 COVID-19 vaccine. This sequence joins TRBV7-9 and TRBJ1-6; no reliable D call. The sample was peripheral blood, taken 28 days after the second AZD1222 dose. This chain's CDR3 is CASSAHSPDNSPLHF. The CDR3 coding sequence is TGTGCCAGCAGCGCCCACAGTCCCGATAATTCACCCCTCCACTTT. The full variable domain, completed using reference TRBV7-9 and TRBJ1-6, is DTGVSQNPRHKITKRGQNVTFRCDPISEHNRLYWYRQTLGQGPEFLTYFQNEAQLEKSRLLSDRFSAERPKGSFSTLEIQRTEQGDSAMYLCASSAHSPDNSPLHFGNGTRLTVT.